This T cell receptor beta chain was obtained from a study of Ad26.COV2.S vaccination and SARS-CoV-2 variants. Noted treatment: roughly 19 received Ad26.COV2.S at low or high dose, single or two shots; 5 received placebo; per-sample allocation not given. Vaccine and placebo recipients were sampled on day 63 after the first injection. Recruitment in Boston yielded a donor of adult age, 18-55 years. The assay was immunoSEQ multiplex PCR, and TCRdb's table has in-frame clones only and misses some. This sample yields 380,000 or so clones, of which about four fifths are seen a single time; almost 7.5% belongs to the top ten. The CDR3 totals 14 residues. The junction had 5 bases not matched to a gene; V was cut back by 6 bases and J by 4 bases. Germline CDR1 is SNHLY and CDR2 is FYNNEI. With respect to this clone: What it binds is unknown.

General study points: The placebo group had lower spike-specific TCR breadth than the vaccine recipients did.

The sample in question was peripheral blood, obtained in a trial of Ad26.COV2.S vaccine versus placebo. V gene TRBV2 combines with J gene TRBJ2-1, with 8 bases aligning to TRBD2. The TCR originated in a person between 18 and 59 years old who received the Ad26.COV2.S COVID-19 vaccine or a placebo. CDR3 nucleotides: TGTGCCAGCAGGTCCGGGACTAGTTACAATGAGCAGTTCTTC. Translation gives CASRSGTSYNEQFF.